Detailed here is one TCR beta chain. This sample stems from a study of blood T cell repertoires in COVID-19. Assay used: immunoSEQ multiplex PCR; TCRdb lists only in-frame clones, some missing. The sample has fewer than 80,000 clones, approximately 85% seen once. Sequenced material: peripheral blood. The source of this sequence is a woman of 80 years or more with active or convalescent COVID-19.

This CDR3 is CASSSPRDRMGNEKLFF. The CDR3 DNA is TGTGCCAGTTCCAGCCCGCGGGACAGAATGGGGAATGAAAAACTGTTTTTT. This rearrangement joins TRBV9 to TRBJ1-4; TRBD1 matches 7 bases. The V gene's germline CDR1 is SGDLS and CDR2 YYNGEE. Trimming cost V 8 bases and J 5 bases; bases outside gene matches: 18. The CDR3 runs to 17 residues.